A selection of T cell receptor beta chains follows, all from one sample in a study of blood T cell repertoires in COVID-19. Using immunoSEQ multiplex PCR, the repertoire was profiled, and TCRdb retains in-frame clones only, with some absent. The sample lists about 94,000 clones, 86% seen once, with over 10% in the top ten. The sample consisted of peripheral blood. These receptors came from a woman between 55 and 75 years old in a cohort sampled during active or convalescent COVID-19. Both conserved end residues are part of each CDR3. The D gene is left open where the match is weak. Clone size appears in some rows only: once, few, many, or a class for an expanded clone.

-,TRBJ1-6,TRBV11-2,-,TGTGCCAGCAGCGGGGCTTCGAGCTCCTATAATTCACCCCTCCACTTT,CASSGASSSYNSPLHF
TRBD2,TRBJ2-3,TRBV10-3,once,TGTGCCATCAGTGGCGCCCGGGACTACGTTAGCACAGATACGCAGTATTTT,CAISGARDYVSTDTQYF
-,TRBJ1-5,TRBV27,-,TGTGCCAGCAGGCCTGAGTTTTTAGTGAAAAGCAATCAGCCCCAGCATTTT,CASRPEFLVKSNQPQHF
-,TRBJ1-6,TRBV3-1/TRBV3-2,-,TGTGCCAGCAGCCAGGGAGGGGTTTTCTCACCCCTCCACTTT,CASSQGGVFSPLHF
-,TRBJ1-2,TRBV30,-,TGTGCCTGGAAATGGCAGACTAGAGACTATGGCTACACCTTC,CAWKWQTRDYGYTF
TRBD1,TRBJ1-5,TRBV7-9,-,TGTGCCAGCAGCTCCGGACAGGGGAATCAGCCCCAGCATTTT,CASSSGQGNQPQHF
-,TRBJ1-1,TRBV29-1,-,TGCAGCGTTGGAGGGGGCACTGAAGCTTTCTTT,CSVGGGTEAFF
-,TRBJ2-1,TRBV5-1,-,TGCGCCAGCAGCTTGGAGGGGAATGAGCAGTTCTTC,CASSLEGNEQFF
-,TRBJ1-3,TRBV5-1,-,TGCGCCAGCAGCTCGACAGCTAAATCTGGAAACACCATATATTTT,CASSSTAKSGNTIYF
TRBD2,TRBJ2-5,TRBV18,-,TGTGCCAGCTCACTTAGCGGGAGTTTCCGGGAGACCCAGTACTTC,CASSLSGSFRETQYF
-,TRBJ2-3,TRBV29-1,-,TGCAGCGTTGAAGGAGCGAATACAGATACGCAGTATTTT,CSVEGANTDTQYF
TRBD1,TRBJ1-6,TRBV6-5,-,TGTGCCAGTAGGACAGGGTACTCACCCCTCCACTTT,CASRTGYSPLHF
-,TRBJ2-5,TRBV11-2,-,TGTGCCAGCAGCTCGGGGACTCAAGAGACCCAGTACTTC,CASSSGTQETQYF
TRBD2,TRBJ2-5,TRBV5-1,few,TGCGCCAGCAGCTTGTCGCTAGCGGGGGGGCCGCAAGAGACCCAGTACTTC,CASSLSLAGGPQETQYF
-,TRBJ2-2,TRBV25-1,-,TGTGCCAGCAGTGATTCGAGGGTACCCGCCGGGGAGCTGTTTTTT,CASSDSRVPAGELFF
-,TRBJ1-2,TRBV27,-,TGTGCCAGCAGCAGGGACTTCCATGGCTACACCTTC,CASSRDFHGYTF
TRBD1,TRBJ2-7,TRBV5-1,-,TGCGCCAGCAGCTCGACGGGACAGTCCCTCTACGAGCAGTACTTC,CASSSTGQSLYEQYF
-,TRBJ1-2,TRBV29-1,-,TGCAGCGTTACAAGAGACGGGTACTACAACGCCTTC,CSVTRDGYYNAF
-,TRBJ2-1,TRBV27,once,TGTGCCAGCAGTTTAAGCAGGGGCCGGGACTACAATGAGCAGTTCTTC,CASSLSRGRDYNEQFF
-,TRBJ1-1,TRBV9,-,TGTGCCAGCAGCGTAGCTGCGACTTCCTACTCCGGTGGGAACACTGAAGCTTTCTTT,CASSVAATSYSGGNTEAFF
-,TRBJ2-1,TRBV5-1,-,TGCGCCAGCAGCTTGGGTCCCGCGGAGGCTTACAATGAGCAGTTCTTC,CASSLGPAEAYNEQFF
TRBD1,TRBJ2-1,TRBV19,-,TGTGCCAGTAGACGACAGGGGGGGGAGGGCAATGAGCAGTTCTTC,CASRRQGGEGNEQFF
-,TRBJ2-1,TRBV11-3,-,TGTGCCAGCAGCTTAATAGCAGCTAGTTACAATGAGCAGTTCTTC,CASSLIAASYNEQFF
TRBD2,TRBJ2-5,TRBV11-2,-,TGTGCCAGCAGTCAGCGGGAGGGCCCCTGGGAGACCCAGTACTTC,CASSQREGPWETQYF
-,TRBJ2-2,TRBV5-1,-,TGCGCCAGCGGGACTGACGCGAACACCGGGGAGCTGTTTTTT,CASGTDANTGELFF
-,TRBJ1-6,TRBV4-2,-,TGTGCCAGCAGCCAGGGGCTAGCCTATAATTCACCCCTCCACTTT,CASSQGLAYNSPLHF
-,TRBJ1-2,TRBV30,-,TGTGCCTGGGACCCGAGGGGGGGCTATGGCTACACCTTC,CAWDPRGGYGYTF
-,TRBJ1-1,TRBV29-1,once,TGCAGCGCTAACAGCGGCACTGAAGCTTTCTTT,CSANSGTEAFF
TRBD2,TRBJ2-1,TRBV5-1,-,TGCGCCAGCAGCTTGGTTCCGGGACTAGCGGTAAATGAGCAGTTCTTC,CASSLVPGLAVNEQFF
-,TRBJ1-1,TRBV3-1/TRBV3-2,-,TGTGCCAGCAGCCAAGGAGGGCTGGACTCCACTGAAGCTTTCTTT,CASSQGGLDSTEAFF
-,TRBJ1-1,TRBV7-3,-,TGTGCCAGCAGCTCCTATGGGCTCCTTAACACTGAAGCTTTCTTT,CASSSYGLLNTEAFF
-,TRBJ1-2,TRBV10-3,few,TGTGCCACCAGACGGGACTATGGCTACACCTTC,CATRRDYGYTF
-,TRBJ1-3,TRBV5-5,-,TGTGCCAGCACTCAGGGTTCTGGAAACACCATATATTTT,CASTQGSGNTIYF
TRBD1,TRBJ1-5,TRBV9,-,TGTGCCAGCAGCGTTGGACAGGGGGGTCAGCCCCAGCATTTT,CASSVGQGGQPQHF
TRBD1,TRBJ2-2,TRBV11-2,-,TGTGCCAGCAGCTTACTGGGACAGGGGTGGGCCGGGGAGCTGTTTTTT,CASSLLGQGWAGELFF
-,TRBJ1-3,TRBV18,-,TGTGCCAGCTCACCGGTGGACAACAGCTCTGGAAACACCATATATTTT,CASSPVDNSSGNTIYF
-,TRBJ2-3,TRBV4-1,-,TGCGCCAGCAGCCAGGTCAGGGCGGATACGCAGTATTTT,CASSQVRADTQYF
-,TRBJ1-5,TRBV10-3,-,TGTGCCATCAGTGAGTCGGGGGGGCAGGGAGGTATTCAGCCCCAGCATTTT,CAISESGGQGGIQPQHF
-,TRBJ1-5,TRBV4-1,-,TGCGCCAGCAGCCAAGGAGTTTTTGGGGCCTACCATCAGCCCCAGCATTTT,CASSQGVFGAYHQPQHF
-,TRBJ1-4,TRBV6-5,-,TGTGCCAGCAGTCCGGGGAGTGGGGTAAAGGAAAAACTGTTTTTT,CASSPGSGVKEKLFF
TRBD2,TRBJ2-5,TRBV28,-,TGTGCCAGCAGTCAGACTAGCGCCCAAGAGACCCAGTACTTC,CASSQTSAQETQYF
-,TRBJ2-7,TRBV5-1,-,TGCGCCAGCAGCCAGGGTCCCTCGGTCGAGCAGTACTTC,CASSQGPSVEQYF
-,TRBJ2-1,TRBV3-1/TRBV3-2,-,TGTGCCAGCAGCCGGAGGCCAGGACTATCTGACAATGAGCAGTTCTTC,CASSRRPGLSDNEQFF
TRBD1,TRBJ1-3,TRBV6-1,-,TGTGCCAGCAGTGAATACGACAGGGCTGAAAACACCATATATTTT,CASSEYDRAENTIYF
TRBD1,TRBJ1-2,TRBV27,-,TGTGCCAGCAGTTTAAAAGGGGGCGCGGGTGGCTACACCTTC,CASSLKGGAGGYTF
TRBD1,TRBJ1-2,TRBV2,-,TGTGCCAGCAGTGCACAGGGGGCGGAGAATACCTTC,CASSAQGAENTF
TRBD2,TRBJ2-3,TRBV20-1,once,TGCAGTGCTAGTCGGGAGGGAGGCACAGATACGCAGTATTTT,CSASREGGTDTQYF
-,TRBJ1-4,TRBV27,-,TGTGCCAGCAGTGGGAGGTTTGCAACTAATGAAAAACTGTTTTTT,CASSGRFATNEKLFF
TRBD1,TRBJ1-2,TRBV7-9,few,TGTGCCAGTTTACAGGGGGACCTTGGCTACACCTTC,CASLQGDLGYTF
-,TRBJ1-4,TRBV5-1,-,TGCGCCAGCAGCTTGGTAGGGAGGGGTAATGAAAAACTGTTTTTT,CASSLVGRGNEKLFF
-,TRBJ2-1,TRBV4-2,-,TGTGCCAGCACCTCAGTGGGAGGTACCAATGAGCAGTTCTTC,CASTSVGGTNEQFF
TRBD1,TRBJ1-2,TRBV27,-,TGTGCCAGCAGTCAGGGGGCCGGCTATGGCTACACCTTC,CASSQGAGYGYTF
TRBD1,TRBJ2-7,TRBV24-1,-,TGTGCCACCAGACCGGGACAGCTCTACGAGCAGTACTTC,CATRPGQLYEQYF
-,TRBJ1-6,TRBV9,-,TGTGCCAGCAGCGCGCGCGGGACCTCCGGTAATTCACCCCTCCACTTT,CASSARGTSGNSPLHF
-,TRBJ2-4,TRBV18,-,TGTGCCAGCTCACCAGGACAGCAACTAGCCAAAAACATTCAGTACTTC,CASSPGQQLAKNIQYF
-,TRBJ1-3,TRBV28,-,TGTGCCAGCAGGCCGCCAGGGACTGGAAACACCATATATTTT,CASRPPGTGNTIYF
-,TRBJ2-5,TRBV6-1,-,TGTGCCAGCAGTGAACAGGGAGGAGGGGAGACCCAGTACTTC,CASSEQGGGETQYF
-,TRBJ1-5,TRBV19,-,TGTGCCAGTAGGACGACCTGGACAGGCAATCAGCCCCAGCATTTT,CASRTTWTGNQPQHF
-,TRBJ2-7,TRBV14,-,TGTGCCAGCAGCCATGCGGGCCCCGGCTCCTACGAGCAGTACTTC,CASSHAGPGSYEQYF